Below, 8 T cell receptor beta chains from the same sample are listed, as sequenced in a study of shared clonotypes between healthy human individuals. The naive CD8 population came from CD45RO-negative cells selected for CCR7, without terminally differentiated effector memory CD45RA+ cells. Clones were read by immunoSEQ multiplex PCR, and TCRdb kept only the in-frame ones, dropping some. The repertoire holds around 2.1 million clones, roughly 91% seen once, with 1.5% to 2% in the top ten. Material: naive CD8+ T cells from PBMCs. These receptors originate from a man between 18 and 35 years old in good health. Some clones in this sample may be carry-over from other donors' samples.

J is TRBJ2-3 and V is TRBV29-1; D remains unclear. Trimming shortened V by 8 bases and J by 2 bases, and 20 bases separated the two germline ends. The CDR3 runs to 15 residues. Per the germline V gene, CDR1 is SQVTM and CDR2 is ANQGSEA. CDR3 bases: TGCAGCACACGCGTAGGAAGTCTTGTCACAGATACGCAGTATTTT. Translating it yields CSTRVGSLVTDTQYF.

V usage is TRBV4-3 and J usage is TRBJ2-1; a possible D gene is TRBD2 (5 bases). V was clipped by 0 bases and J by 2 bases, with 17 bases between them. This CDR3 is built from 18 residues. The germline V gene encodes CDR1 LGHNA and CDR2 YSLEER. CDR3 sequence (DNA): TGCGCCAGCAGCCAAGAAGGAGTCGCCGGGGAGACCTACAATGAGCAGTTCTTC. It is translated as CASSQEGVAGETYNEQFF.

The chain uses TRBV30 and TRBJ2-1, with D possibly called TRBD1 or TRBD2 (6 bases each). Trimming took off 0 bases at V and 4 bases at J, with 16 bases between the two ends. The germline V gene encodes CDR1 GTSNPN and CDR2 SVGIG (reference sequence). The CDR3 totals 16 residues. The chain's CDR3 is CAWSVPGARGYNEQFF. CDR3 nucleotides: TGTGCCTGGAGTGTACCGGGGGCCCGGGGGTACAATGAGCAGTTCTTC.

The gene calls are TRBV28 and TRBJ2-7, with 9 bases lining up with TRBD1. The germline gives CDR1 MDHEN, CDR2 SYDVKM. After removal of 6 bases from V and 0 bases from J, the junction contained 6 bases not matched to a gene. The CDR3 has 15 amino acids. For the CDR3, the DNA is TGTGCCAGCAGACTAGACAGGGGGGTCTCCTACGAGCAGTACTTC. This translates into CASRLDRGVSYEQYF.

This chain joins TRBV6-1 and TRBJ2-5; no firm D call. The ends were cut back, 2 bases at V and 2 bases at J, with 12 bases in the middle. The CDR3 loop spans 15 amino acids. Germline V gene sequence: CDR1 MNHNS, CDR2 SASEGT. The CDR3 DNA is TGTGCCAGCAGTGAACGGGCGGTACTTCAAGAGACCCAGTACTTC. Translation: CASSERAVLQETQYF.

The chain has TRBV5-8 and TRBJ2-5; D may be TRBD1 or TRBD2 (5 bases each). V shed 5 bases and J shed 1 base, with 12 bases lying between them. Germline CDR1 is SGHTS and CDR2 is YDEGEE. The CDR3 is made up of 14 amino acids. CDR3 sequence (DNA): TGTGCCAGCAGGCGACGGGGCTTCCAAGAGACCCAGTACTTC. This translates into CASRRRGFQETQYF.

V is TRBV25-1 and J is TRBJ2-2; D remains unclear. V gave up 4 bases and J gave up 2 bases, with 8 bases separating them. In germline, CDR1 is MGHDK, CDR2 SYGVNS. The length of the CDR3 is 14 residues. CDR3 DNA sequence: TGTGCCAGCAGTGGAACGCACAACACCGGGGAGCTGTTTTTT. It specifies CASSGTHNTGELFF.

As for this clone: This specimen includes other DNA sequences encoding the same CDR3. The chain uses TRBV27 and TRBJ2-1; a possible D gene is TRBD2 (5 bases). This CDR3 comprises 14 residues. The germline V and J ends were trimmed by 5 bases and 0 bases, with 8 bases remaining between them. The germline CDR1 and CDR2 sequences are MNHEY and SMNVEV (reference sequence). CDR3 sequence: CASSRGSSYNEQFF. The CDR3 region has the DNA TGTGCCAGCAGTAGAGGGAGCTCCTACAATGAGCAGTTCTTC.